This T cell receptor beta chain was captured in a study of cytomegalovirus exposure and HLA in healthy donors. As for this clone: No antigen is known for it.

PCR was performed using 60 Vbeta and 13 Jbeta primers. The authors' processing: It was a later analysis that counted 83 million or so unique TCR beta chains, of which some 10 million were shared. This table comes from immunoSEQ multiplex PCR, and its TCRdb copy is limited to in-frame clones, with some not included. D and trimming come from the DNA, and the V and J calls and clone size come from that table. The repertoire holds 100,000 to 150,000 clones, with more than 80% as singletons. The V end lost 3 bases, the J end lost 2 bases, and 14 bases lay between the germline ends. The CDR3 runs 16 residues. The germline V gene has CDR1 SGHVS and CDR2 FQNEAQ. Study results and limitations: Researchers reported in a later analysis that common viral pathogens appeared linked to several top clusters. Reports described diagnosis of cytomegalovirus status by the classifier as highly specific and sensitive.

The sequence derives from a man between 25 and 39 years old in good health and CMV-seronegative. The sequencing input was PBMCs. The chain uses TRBV7-8 and TRBJ2-4; weak D call: TRBD2 (6 bases). The CDR3 loop is CASSLFVGGTKNIQYF. The CDR3 DNA is TGTGCCAGCAGCTTGTTCGTCGGGGGAACCAAAAACATTCAGTACTTC.